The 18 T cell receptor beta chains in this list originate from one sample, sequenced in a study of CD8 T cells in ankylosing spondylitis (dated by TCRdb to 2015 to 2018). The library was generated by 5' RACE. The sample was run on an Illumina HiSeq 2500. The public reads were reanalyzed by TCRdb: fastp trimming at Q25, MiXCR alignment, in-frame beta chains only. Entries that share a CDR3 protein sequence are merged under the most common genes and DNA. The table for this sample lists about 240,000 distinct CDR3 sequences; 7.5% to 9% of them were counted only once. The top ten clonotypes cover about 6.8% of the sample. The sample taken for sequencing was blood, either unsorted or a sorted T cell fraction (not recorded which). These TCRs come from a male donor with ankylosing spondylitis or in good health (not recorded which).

Here the CDR3 reads CSARGGGRGETQYF. Here the CDR3 DNA reads TGCAGTGCTAGAGGCGGGGGGAGAGGAGAGACCCAGTACTTC. This chain joins TRBV20-1 and TRBJ2-5; 8 bases match TRBD2. Looked up from germline, CDR1 is DFQATT and CDR2 is SNEGSKA (reference sequence). V was clipped by 1 base and J by 4 bases; unmatched bases: 5. The CDR3 is 14 amino acids.

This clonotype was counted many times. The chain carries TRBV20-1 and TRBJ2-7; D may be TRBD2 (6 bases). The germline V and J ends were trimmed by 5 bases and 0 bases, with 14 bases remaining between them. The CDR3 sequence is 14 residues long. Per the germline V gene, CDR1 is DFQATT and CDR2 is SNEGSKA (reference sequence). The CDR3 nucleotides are TGCAGTGCTGGTTTTGCGGGGAGCTCCTACGAGCAGTACTTC. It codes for CSAGFAGSSYEQYF.

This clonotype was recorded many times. The CDR3 sequence: CASRLGRFTGELFF. The CDR3 bases are TGTGCCAGCAGACTTGGGAGGTTCACCGGGGAGCTGTTTTTT. This chain connects TRBV5-8 to TRBJ2-2, with D possibly being TRBD2 (6 bases). Germline V CDR1 and CDR2: SGHTS, YDEGEE. V lost 5 bases, J lost 4 bases, and 12 bases lay in between. The CDR3 is 14 amino acids.

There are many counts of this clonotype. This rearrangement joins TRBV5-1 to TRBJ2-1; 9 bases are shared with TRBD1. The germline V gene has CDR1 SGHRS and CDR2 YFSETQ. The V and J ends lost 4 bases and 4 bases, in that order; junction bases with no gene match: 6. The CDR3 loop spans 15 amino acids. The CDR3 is CASSLRQGGYNEQFF. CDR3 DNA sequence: TGCGCCAGCAGCCTGAGACAGGGGGGATACAATGAGCAGTTCTTC.

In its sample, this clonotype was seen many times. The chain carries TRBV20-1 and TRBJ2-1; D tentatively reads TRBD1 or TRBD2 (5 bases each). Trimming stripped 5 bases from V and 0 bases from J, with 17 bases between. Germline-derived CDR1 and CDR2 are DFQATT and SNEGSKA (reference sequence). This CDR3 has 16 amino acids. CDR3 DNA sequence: TGCAGTGCTCCGACGGGGCTCCCGGGCTCCTACAATGAGCAGTTCTTC. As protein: CSAPTGLPGSYNEQFF.

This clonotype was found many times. The CDR3 DNA is TGCAGTGCTAGATCTCCACCCAGCTCCTACAATGAGCAGTTCTTC. Translated: CSARSPPSSYNEQFF. The chain links TRBV20-1 to TRBJ2-1; D call uncertain. This CDR3 has 15 residues. Germline CDR1 is DFQATT and CDR2 is SNEGSKA (reference sequence). Trimming took off 2 bases at V and 0 bases at J, with 11 bases between the two ends.

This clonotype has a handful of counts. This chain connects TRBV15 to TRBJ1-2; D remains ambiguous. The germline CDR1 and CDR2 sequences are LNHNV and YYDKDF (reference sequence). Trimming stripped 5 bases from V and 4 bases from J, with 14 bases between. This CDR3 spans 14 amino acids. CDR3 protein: CATSGRVGVYGYTF. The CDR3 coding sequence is TGTGCCACCAGCGGAAGAGTGGGAGTCTATGGCTACACCTTC. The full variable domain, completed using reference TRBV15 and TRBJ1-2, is DAMVIQNPRYQVTQFGKPVTLSCSQTLNHNVMYWYQQKSSQAPKLLFHYYDKDFNNEADTPDNFQSRRPNTSFCFLDIRSPGLGDTAMYLCATSGRVGVYGYTFGSGTRLTVV.

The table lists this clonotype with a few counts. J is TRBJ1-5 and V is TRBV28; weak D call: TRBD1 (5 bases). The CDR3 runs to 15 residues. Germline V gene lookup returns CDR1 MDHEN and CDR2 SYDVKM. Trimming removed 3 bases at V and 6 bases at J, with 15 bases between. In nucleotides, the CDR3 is TGTGCCAGCAGTTTGCCAGGGCGGGGGGGTCAGCCCCAGCATTTT. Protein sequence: CASSLPGRGGQPQHF.

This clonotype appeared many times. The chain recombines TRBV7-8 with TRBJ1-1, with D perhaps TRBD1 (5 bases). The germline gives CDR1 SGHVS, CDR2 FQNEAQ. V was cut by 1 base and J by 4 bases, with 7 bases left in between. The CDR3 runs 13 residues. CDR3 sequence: CASSLERGTEAFF. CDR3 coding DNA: TGTGCCAGCAGCTTAGAGAGGGGCACTGAAGCTTTCTTT.

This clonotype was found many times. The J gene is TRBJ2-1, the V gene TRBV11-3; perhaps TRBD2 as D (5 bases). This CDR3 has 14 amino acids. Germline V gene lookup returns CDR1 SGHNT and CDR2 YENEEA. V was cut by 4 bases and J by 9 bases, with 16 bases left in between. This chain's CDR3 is CASSSTGIATEQFF. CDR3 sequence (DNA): TGTGCCAGCAGCTCCACGGGGATAGCGACTGAGCAGTTCTTC.

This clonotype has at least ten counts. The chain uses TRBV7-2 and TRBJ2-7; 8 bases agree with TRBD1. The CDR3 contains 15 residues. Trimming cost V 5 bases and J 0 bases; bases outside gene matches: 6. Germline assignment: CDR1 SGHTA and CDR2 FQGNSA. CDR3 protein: CASSRSGTGSYEQYF. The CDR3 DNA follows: TGTGCCAGCAGCAGATCCGGGACAGGCTCCTACGAGCAGTACTTC.

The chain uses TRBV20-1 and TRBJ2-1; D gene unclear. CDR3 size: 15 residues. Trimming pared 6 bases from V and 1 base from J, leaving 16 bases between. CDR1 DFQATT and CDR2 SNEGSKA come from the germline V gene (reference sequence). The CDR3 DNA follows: TGCAGTGCGCCCCGGGCCTATCAATCCTACAATGAGCAGTTCTTC. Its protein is CSAPRAYQSYNEQFF.

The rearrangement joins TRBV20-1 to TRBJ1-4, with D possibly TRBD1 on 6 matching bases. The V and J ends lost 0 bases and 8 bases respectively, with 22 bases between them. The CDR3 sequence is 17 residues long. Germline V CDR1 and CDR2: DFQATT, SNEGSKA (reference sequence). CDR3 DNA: TGCAGTGCTAGAGATCGACCGGGGGCACCTCTAGGGGAAAAACTGTTTTTT. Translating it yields CSARDRPGAPLGEKLFF.

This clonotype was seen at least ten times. CDR3 protein: CASSLGRQNTEAFF. CDR3 sequence (DNA): TGTGCCAGCAGCCTCGGGCGCCAGAACACTGAAGCTTTCTTT. The chain joins TRBV2 to TRBJ1-1; D is unresolved. V gave up 6 bases and J gave up 1 base, with 12 bases separating them. The CDR3 spans 14 residues. Germline loops: CDR1 SNHLY, CDR2 FYNNEI.

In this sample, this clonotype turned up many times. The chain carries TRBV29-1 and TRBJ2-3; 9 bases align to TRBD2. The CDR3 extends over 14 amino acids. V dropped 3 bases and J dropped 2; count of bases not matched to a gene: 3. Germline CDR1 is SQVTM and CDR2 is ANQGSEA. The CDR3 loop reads CSVDLAGPTDTQYF. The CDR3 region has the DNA TGCAGCGTTGATCTAGCGGGACCCACAGATACGCAGTATTTT.

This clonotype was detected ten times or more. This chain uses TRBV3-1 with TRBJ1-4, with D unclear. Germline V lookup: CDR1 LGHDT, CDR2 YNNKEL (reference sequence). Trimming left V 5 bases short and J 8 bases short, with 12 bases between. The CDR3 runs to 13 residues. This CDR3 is CASSSTSREKLFF. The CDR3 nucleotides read TGTGCCAGCAGCTCGACCTCAAGGGAAAAACTGTTTTTT. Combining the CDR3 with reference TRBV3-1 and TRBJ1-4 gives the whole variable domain DTAVSQTPKYLVTQMGNDKSIKCEQNLGHDTMYWYKQDSKKFLKIMFSYNNKELIINETVPNRFSPKSPDKAHLNLHINSLELGDSAVYFCASSSTSREKLFFGSGTQLSVL.

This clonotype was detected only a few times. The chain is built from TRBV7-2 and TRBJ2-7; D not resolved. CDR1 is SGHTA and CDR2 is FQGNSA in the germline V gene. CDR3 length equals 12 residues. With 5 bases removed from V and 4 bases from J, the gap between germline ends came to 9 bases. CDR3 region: CASSGAGYEQYF. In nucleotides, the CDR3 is TGTGCCAGCAGCGGCGCTGGGTACGAGCAGTACTTC.

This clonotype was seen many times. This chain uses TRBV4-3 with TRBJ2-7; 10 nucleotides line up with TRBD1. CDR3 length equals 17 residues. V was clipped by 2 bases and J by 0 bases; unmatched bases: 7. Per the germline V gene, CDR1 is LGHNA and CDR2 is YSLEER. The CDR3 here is CASSQLPGTGDSYEQYF. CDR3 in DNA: TGCGCCAGCAGCCAATTGCCCGGGACAGGGGACTCCTACGAGCAGTACTTC.